A single sample gave rise to the 21 T cell receptor beta chains below, sequenced in a study of blood T cells in healthy people across ages (dated by TCRdb to 2013 to 2016). Libraries were constructed by 5' RACE. The sequencer listed for this sample is Illumina HiSeq 2500. A second PCR of about 6 to 11 cycles was run with a J-beta primer mix and a sample-barcoded 5' primer. TCRdb passed the public sequencing reads through fastp at Q25 and MiXCR, retaining productive beta sequences. Each CDR3 protein appears once, grouped with its most common genes and DNA. The sample table shows about 840,000 distinct CDR3 sequences, and 25% to 30% are seen once. The top ten clones comprise 10% to 13% of the sample. The same data also contributed to another study, on T cells of mothers and their children.

Input material: blood. The receptor set was obtained from a woman in her thirties or forties in good health.

The genes are TRBV5-1 and TRBJ1-5; a weak D match, TRBD1 (5 bases). This CDR3 contains 15 residues. CDR1 is SGHRS, CDR2 YFSETQ, per germline. Trimming pared 4 bases from V and 7 bases from J, leaving 18 bases between. The CDR3 here is CASSLSGEGFQPQHF. Written as DNA, the CDR3 is TGCGCCAGCAGCCTGTCGGGGGAGGGCTTCCAGCCCCAGCATTTT.

In its sample, this clonotype was seen once. The V gene is TRBV1, the J gene TRBJ2-2; the table's D call of TRBD2 was not tested on the DNA. TRBV1 is noted as a pseudogene. CDR3 size: 16 residues. The CDR3 coding sequence is TGCACCAGCAGCCAAGATCTAGCGGGGGGCACCGGGGAGCTGTTTTTT. Translation: CTSSQDLAGGTGELFF.

V usage is TRBV9 and J usage is TRBJ2-4; TRBD1 matches 8 bases. The J call may be faulty, since TRBJ2-7 better matches the DNA end. Germline V gives CDR1 SGDLS, CDR2 YYNGEE. The CDR3 length is 13 residues. CDR3 DNA: TGTGCCAGCAGACACGGACAGGGCGGCGAGCAGTACTTC. Protein sequence: CASRHGQGGEQYF.

This clonotype showed up many times. V gene TRBV20-1 combines with J gene TRBJ1-1, with D uncertain. Germline values: CDR1 DFQATT, CDR2 SNEGSKA (reference sequence). This CDR3 is 14 amino acids long. The V end lost 2 bases, the J end lost 2 bases, and 12 bases lay between the germline ends. CDR3 loop: CSARRGVINTEAFF. CDR3 coding DNA: TGCAGTGCTAGACGTGGGGTAATCAACACTGAAGCTTTCTTT.

This clonotype showed up many times. V usage is TRBV20-1 and J usage is TRBJ2-3; D assignment may be TRBD1 or TRBD2 (6 bases each). This CDR3 contains 14 residues. V lost 3 bases, J lost 1 base, and 11 bases lay in between. CDR1 DFQATT and CDR2 SNEGSKA come from the germline V gene (reference sequence). CDR3 DNA: TGCAGTGCTAGGTCGGAGGGGGGCACAGATACGCAGTATTTT. Residues: CSARSEGGTDTQYF.

This clonotype was seen a handful of times. The chain links TRBV9 to TRBJ2-1; D might be TRBD1 (6 bases). The CDR3 extends over 15 amino acids. In germline, CDR1 is SGDLS, CDR2 YYNGEE. V lost 2 bases, J lost 3 bases, and 12 bases lay in between. The CDR3 nucleotides read TGTGCCAGCAGCGTGACAGGTTACTACTACAATGAGCAGTTCTTC. It codes for CASSVTGYYYNEQFF.

This clonotype was observed a handful of times. This chain connects TRBV28 to TRBJ2-7; possibly TRBD1 for D (5 bases). V dropped 3 bases and J dropped 5 bases, with 14 bases sitting between them. The CDR3 runs to 14 residues. The germline V gene encodes CDR1 MDHEN and CDR2 SYDVKM. This CDR3 reads CASSFDGARNEQYF. DNA of the CDR3: TGTGCCAGCAGTTTTGATGGGGCCAGGAACGAGCAGTACTTC.

The chain employs TRBV15 and TRBJ1-4; tentatively, D is TRBD1 (5 bases). This CDR3 is 16 amino acids long. Deletions cut 3 bases from V and 6 bases from J, with 17 bases between. Looked up from germline, CDR1 is LNHNV and CDR2 is YYDKDF (reference sequence). DNA of the CDR3: TGTGCCACCAGCAGGGGGCTGTCGAGTAGGGATGAAAAACTGTTTTTT. Its protein product is CATSRGLSSRDEKLFF.

The chain is built from TRBV14 and TRBJ1-2; no reliable D call. The CDR3 has 13 residues. CDR1 and CDR2 from the germline V gene are SGHDN and FVKESK. Trimming took off 0 bases at V and 7 bases at J, with 9 bases between the two ends. The CDR3: CASSQDLQRGYTF. In nucleotides, the CDR3 is TGTGCCAGCAGCCAAGATCTCCAGCGTGGCTACACCTTC. Looking up the rest from reference TRBV14 and TRBJ1-2 gives the full variable domain: EAGVTQFPSHSVIEKGQTVTLRCDPISGHDNLYWYRRVMGKEIKFLLHFVKESKQDESGMPNNRFLAERTGGTYSTLKVQPAELEDSGVYFCASSQDLQRGYTFGSGTRLTVV.

Written as DNA, the CDR3 is TGTGCCAGCACCCCTAGCGGGGTCTCCTACAATGAGCAGTTCTTC. This sequence encodes CASTPSGVSYNEQFF. The gene calls are TRBV7-8 and TRBJ2-1; TRBD2 agrees at 9 bases. CDR1 is SGHVS, CDR2 FQNEAQ, per germline. Losses at the gene ends were 7 bases for V and 0 bases for J; bases not matched to a gene: 4. The length of the CDR3 is 15 residues.

This clonotype has more than one count but fewer than ten. A much larger clone differs by one base, so this may be a read error. The genes are TRBV6-1 and TRBJ2-1, with TRBD2 matching over 8 bases. Germline trimming cut 1 base from V and 8 bases from J; bases unmatched to any gene: 7. This CDR3 is built from 15 residues. CDR1 is MNHNS and CDR2 is SASEGT in the germline V gene. This CDR3 is CASSEVSGGGDEQFF. DNA of the CDR3: TGTGCCAGCAGTGAAGTAAGCGGGGGAGGCGATGAGCAGTTCTTC.

The chain has TRBV28 and TRBJ1-5; tentative D call: TRBD1 (5 bases). The V gene lost 9 bases and the J gene lost 7 bases, with 22 bases spanning the gap. The CDR3 extends over 15 amino acids. The germline V gene has CDR1 MDHEN and CDR2 SYDVKM. For the CDR3, the DNA is TGTGCCAGTAGCATAGGTAGGGCAGGGCGACAGCCCCAGCATTTT. Protein: CASSIGRAGRQPQHF.

This clonotype was counted once. The CDR3: CSARGTSGGAQNIQYF. The CDR3 DNA reads as TGCAGTGCTAGAGGGACTAGCGGGGGGGCACAAAACATTCAGTACTTC. This chain joins TRBV20-1 and TRBJ2-7; the match to TRBD2 covers 15 bases. The DNA matches TRBJ2-4 better at its end, which makes the J call doubtful. Germline V gene lookup returns CDR1 DFQATT and CDR2 SNEGSKA (reference sequence). This CDR3 has 16 residues.

The chain joins TRBV7-9 to TRBJ2-5, with D perhaps matching TRBD1 (5 bases). The V gene lost 7 bases and the J gene lost 1 base, with 16 bases spanning the gap. CDR3 length equals 15 residues. The germline gives CDR1 SEHNR, CDR2 FQNEAQ (reference sequence). CDR3: CASTAGSAIQETQYF. The DNA for the CDR3 is TGTGCCAGCACCGCAGGGTCGGCGATCCAAGAGACCCAGTACTTC.

This clonotype has at least ten counts. The rearrangement links TRBV7-2 to TRBJ2-4, with TRBD1 matching 7 bases. V lost 5 bases and J lost 3; bases outside the gene matches: 7. This CDR3 has 15 residues. In germline, CDR1 is SGHTA, CDR2 FQGNSA. The CDR3 is CASSQERTGKNIQYF. The DNA of the CDR3 is TGTGCCAGCAGCCAAGAGAGGACAGGCAAAAACATTCAGTACTTC.

This clonotype turned up a few times. The chain has TRBV6-1 and TRBJ1-2; tentatively, D is TRBD1 (5 bases). V was pared by 4 bases and J by 4 bases, with 16 bases between. Germline lookup yields CDR1 MNHNS and CDR2 SASEGT. CDR3 length equals 15 residues. DNA for the CDR3: TGTGCCAGCAGTGCATCGTACTGGGGGACCTATGGCTACACCTTC. Amino acid sequence: CASSASYWGTYGYTF.

This chain links TRBV20-1 with TRBJ2-4, with 8 bases identical to TRBD2. The CDR3 runs 15 residues. The ends lost 0 bases at V and 8 bases at J; junction bases unmatched: 9. The germline V gene encodes CDR1 DFQATT and CDR2 SNEGSKA (reference sequence). The CDR3 DNA reads as TGCAGTGCTAGAGATTCGGGGGGGGGCTGGGACATTCAGTACTTC. It yields the protein CSARDSGGGWDIQYF.

This clonotype was counted a single time. Germline is not matched at one junction end, which may reflect a read error. V usage is TRBV7-9 and J usage is TRBJ1-4, with D unclear. Germline V gene sequence: CDR1 SEHNR, CDR2 FQNEAQ (reference sequence). The length of the CDR3 is 14 residues. The CDR3 sequence: CTSSLAWADEKLFF. The CDR3 DNA is TGTACCAGCAGCTTAGCGTGGGCCGATGAAAAACTGTTTTTT.

This clonotype was seen repeatedly, ten times or more. The chain carries TRBV20-1 and TRBJ2-4, with 8 bases fitting TRBD2. J was trimmed by 9 bases and V by 0 bases; bases with no gene match: 7. CDR1 is DFQATT, CDR2 SNEGSKA, per germline (reference sequence). The CDR3 sequence is 14 residues long. This chain's CDR3 is CSARDLSGVGIQYF. As DNA, the CDR3 is TGCAGTGCTAGAGACCTTAGCGGGGTGGGCATTCAGTACTTC.

This clonotype was recorded a few times. J is TRBJ2-1 and V is TRBV5-1; D possibly uses TRBD1 or TRBD2 (5 bases each). The germline gives CDR1 SGHRS, CDR2 YFSETQ. The CDR3 consists of 16 residues. V was cut by 0 bases and J by 8 bases, with 18 bases left in between. The CDR3 DNA follows: TGCGCCAGCAGCTTGGATGGGGACGGTATTTACCATGAGCAGTTCTTC. Protein: CASSLDGDGIYHEQFF.

The chain uses TRBV7-3 and TRBJ2-1, with 10 positions matching TRBD2. CDR3 size: 21 residues. CDR1 and CDR2 (germline): SGHTA, FQGTGA. The J segment lost 3 bases and the V segment lost 5 bases, leaving 22 bases of the junction unmatched. The CDR3 loop reads CASSQGRPRLAGPTFYNEQFF. The CDR3 nucleotides read TGTGCCAGCAGCCAAGGGCGGCCCCGACTAGCGGGTCCTACCTTCTACAATGAGCAGTTCTTC.